What follows are 18 T cell receptor beta chains derived from one specimen sequenced in a study of blood T cell repertoires in COVID-19. Method: immunoSEQ multiplex PCR; TCRdb's copy keeps in-frame clones and lacks some. The table shows approximately 170,000 clones, with approximately 90% occurring only once. The sequencing input was peripheral blood. These receptors came from a woman over 75 in a cohort sampled during active or convalescent COVID-19.

The chain couples TRBV7-6 to TRBJ1-4, with 7 bases matching TRBD1. V shed 5 bases, J shed 8 bases, and the junction held 11 bases outside the gene matches. Germline-derived CDR1 and CDR2 are SGHVS and FNYEAQ. The CDR3 totals 15 residues. CDR3 coding DNA: TGTGCCAGCAGCCCAGGGACAGACGGTCGGGAAAAACTGTTTTTT. Its protein product is CASSPGTDGREKLFF.

There are a few counts of this clone. The CDR3 region is CSVEEGATPQFF. The CDR3 DNA reads TGCAGCGTTGAAGAAGGAGCGACTCCCCAGTTCTTC. The rearrangement uses TRBV29-1 and TRBJ2-1; D is undetermined. The germline V and J ends were trimmed by 0 bases and 13 bases, with 13 bases remaining between them. The CDR3 length is 12 residues. Germline loops: CDR1 SQVTM, CDR2 ANQGSEA.

The V and J genes are TRBV11-2 and TRBJ2-3; D perhaps matches TRBD2 (6 bases). The germline gives CDR1 SGHAT, CDR2 FQNNGV. V lost 5 bases and J 5 bases, leaving 11 bases between the germline ends. The CDR3 is 13 amino acids. As DNA, the CDR3 is TGTGCCAGCAGCCCCGGACTACAAGATACGCAGTATTTT. Translated: CASSPGLQDTQYF.

The chain employs TRBV7-6 and TRBJ2-5; 11 bases are a match to TRBD1. CDR1 SGHVS and CDR2 FNYEAQ come from the germline V gene. Unmatched junction bases numbered 9, after V lost 5 bases and J lost 4 bases. The CDR3 is made up of 16 amino acids. This CDR3 reads CASSAGQGAFVETQYF. CDR3 DNA sequence: TGTGCCAGCAGCGCAGGACAGGGGGCTTTTGTAGAGACCCAGTACTTC.

The chain uses TRBV4-1 and TRBJ2-3; the D is unclear. Trimming cost V 2 bases and J 1 base, with 4 bases left between them. Looked up from germline, CDR1 is MGHRA and CDR2 is YSYEKL. This CDR3 spans 13 amino acids. The CDR3 coding sequence is TGCGCCAGCAGCCAACTCGGCACAGATACGCAGTATTTT. Residues: CASSQLGTDTQYF.

This clone has more than one count but fewer than ten. The chain joins TRBV6-5 to TRBJ1-2, with D unclear. Germline CDR1 MNHEY, CDR2 SVGAGI. The CDR3 length is 14 residues. Trimming took off 0 bases at V and 4 bases at J, with 9 bases between the two ends. CDR3 sequence reads: CASSYSAGTYGYTF. CDR3 DNA sequence: TGTGCCAGCAGTTACTCGGCGGGAACCTATGGCTACACCTTC.

The rearrangement uses TRBV2 and TRBJ2-3; D might be TRBD1 (6 bases). CDR3 length equals 14 residues. Germline loops: CDR1 SNHLY, CDR2 FYNNEI. V was cut by 6 bases and J by 0 bases, with 10 bases left in between. CDR3 protein: CASRGTSSTDTQYF. DNA for the CDR3: TGTGCCAGCAGAGGGACATCTAGCACAGATACGCAGTATTTT.

In its sample, this clone was seen once. The chain has TRBV12-5 and TRBJ1-2; D is unclear. V dropped 1 base and J dropped 3 bases, with 6 bases sitting between them. This CDR3 is built from 13 residues. The germline CDR1 and CDR2 sequences are LGHNT and FRNRAP. The CDR3 here is CASGLEEYYGYTF. CDR3 in DNA: TGTGCTAGTGGTTTGGAGGAGTACTATGGCTACACCTTC.

This clone appeared a single time. The chain uses TRBV11-2 and TRBJ2-7; D is perhaps TRBD2 (5 bases). Looked up from germline, CDR1 is SGHAT and CDR2 is FQNNGV. The CDR3 is made up of 13 amino acids. V was cut by 0 bases and J by 4 bases, with 7 bases left in between. This CDR3 is CASSLESGYEQYF. CDR3 sequence (DNA): TGTGCCAGCAGCTTAGAGTCGGGGTACGAGCAGTACTTC.

The gene calls are TRBV3-1 (or the pseudogene TRBV3-2) and TRBJ2-7; TRBD2 matches at 9 bases. Unmatched junction bases numbered 7, after V lost 9 bases and J lost 4 bases. Germline CDR1 and CDR2: LGHDT and YNNKEL (reference sequence). The CDR3 spans 13 residues. This chain's CDR3 is CASSGGWGYEQYF. For the CDR3, the DNA is TGTGCCAGTAGCGGGGGCTGGGGGTACGAGCAGTACTTC.

In this sample, this clone turned up a few times. The chain is built from TRBV4-2 and TRBJ1-4; D perhaps matches TRBD1 (6 bases). Germline V gene sequence: CDR1 LGHNA, CDR2 YNFKEQ. Trimming removed 1 base at V and 11 bases at J, with 20 bases between. The CDR3 consists of 16 residues. The CDR3 sequence: CASSQAVGGAKNKLFF. The CDR3 bases are TGTGCCAGCAGCCAAGCGGTCGGGGGGGCGAAGAACAAACTGTTTTTT.

The chain recombines TRBV10-2 with TRBJ1-6, with 8 bases aligning to TRBD1. V trimming: 0 bases; J trimming: 7 bases; junction bases outside the gene matches: 17. The CDR3 totals 20 residues. CDR1 and CDR2 (germline): WSHSY, SAAADI. CDR3 bases: TGCGCCAGCAGTGAGTCGCTGAGGCTTTCAGGGGGCTTCCGGAATTCACCCCTCCACTTT. It is translated as CASSESLRLSGGFRNSPLHF.

This clone occurred a few times. The rearrangement uses TRBV6-5 and TRBJ1-1; D is ambiguous. Trimming removed 6 bases at V and 3 bases at J, with 11 bases between. CDR1 MNHEY and CDR2 SVGAGI come from the germline V gene. This CDR3 spans 13 amino acids. The CDR3 region is CASRTRADTEAFF. The CDR3, as DNA: TGTGCCAGCAGGACGAGGGCTGACACTGAAGCTTTCTTT.

V usage is TRBV19 and J usage is TRBJ2-3, with D perhaps TRBD2 (5 bases). V was shortened by 7 bases and J by 6 bases, with 14 bases between the two germline ends. Germline V gene sequence: CDR1 LNHDA, CDR2 SQIVND (reference sequence). The CDR3 loop spans 13 amino acids. The CDR3 protein is CASTDSVWDTQYF. CDR3 nucleotides: TGTGCCAGTACCGATAGCGTTTGGGATACGCAGTATTTT.

The chain joins TRBV27 to TRBJ1-2; a weak D match, TRBD1 (5 bases). V dropped 2 bases and J dropped 5 bases, with 15 bases sitting between them. CDR3 length: 15 residues. Per the germline V gene, CDR1 is MNHEY and CDR2 is SMNVEV (reference sequence). CDR3 region: CASSLRASGPYGYTF. CDR3 in DNA: TGTGCCAGCAGTTTAAGAGCATCAGGGCCTTATGGCTACACCTTC.

V and J are TRBV10-3 and TRBJ1-2; possible D gene TRBD1, 5 bases. Germline CDR1 and CDR2: ENHRY and SYGVKD. The CDR3 is 13 residues long. V was cut by 8 bases and J by 2 bases, with 12 bases left in between. For the CDR3, the DNA is TGTGCCATCCGGGGGGAGGGGAACTATGGCTACACCTTC. Its protein product is CAIRGEGNYGYTF.

This chain uses TRBV11-3 with TRBJ1-1, with 7 bases matching TRBD1. With 8 bases clipped from V and 5 bases from J, the junction kept 11 bases outside the gene matches. CDR3 size: 14 residues. Germline CDR1 SGHNT, CDR2 YENEEA. CDR3 protein: CASGLQGMRTEAFF. The CDR3 coding sequence is TGTGCCAGCGGGTTACAGGGGATGAGGACTGAAGCTTTCTTT.

This chain uses TRBV20-1 with TRBJ2-3; D perhaps matches TRBD2 (5 bases). The CDR3 contains 14 residues. Between the trimmed V and J ends, which lost 3 bases and 0 bases, there was a span of 10 bases. The V gene's germline CDR1 is DFQATT and CDR2 SNEGSKA (reference sequence). The DNA of the CDR3 is TGCAGTGCTAGTTCCGGGGTTAGCACAGATACGCAGTATTTT. Translated: CSASSGVSTDTQYF.